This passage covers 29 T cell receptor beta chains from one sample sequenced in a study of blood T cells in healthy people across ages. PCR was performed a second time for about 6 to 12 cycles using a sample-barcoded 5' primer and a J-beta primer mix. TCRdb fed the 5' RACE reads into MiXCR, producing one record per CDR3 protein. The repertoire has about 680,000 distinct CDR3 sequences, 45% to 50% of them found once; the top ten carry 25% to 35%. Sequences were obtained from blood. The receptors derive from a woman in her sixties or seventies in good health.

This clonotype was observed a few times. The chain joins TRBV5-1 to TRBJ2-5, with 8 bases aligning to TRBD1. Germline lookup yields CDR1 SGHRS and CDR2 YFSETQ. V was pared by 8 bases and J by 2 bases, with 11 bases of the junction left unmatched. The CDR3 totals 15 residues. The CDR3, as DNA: TGCGCCAGTAGACAGGGGATGGGGATACAAGAGACCCAGTACTTC. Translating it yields CASRQGMGIQETQYF.

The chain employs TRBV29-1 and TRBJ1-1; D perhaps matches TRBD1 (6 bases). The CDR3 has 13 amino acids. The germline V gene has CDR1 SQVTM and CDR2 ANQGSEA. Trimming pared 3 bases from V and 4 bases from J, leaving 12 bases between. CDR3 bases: TGCAGCGTTGACCCCAGGGGTCCCACTGAAGCTTTCTTT. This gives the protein CSVDPRGPTEAFF.

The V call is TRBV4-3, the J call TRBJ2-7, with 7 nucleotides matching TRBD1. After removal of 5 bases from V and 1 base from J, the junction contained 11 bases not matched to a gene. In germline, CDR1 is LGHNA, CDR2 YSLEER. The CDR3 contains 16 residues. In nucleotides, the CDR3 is TGCGCCAGCAGCGTGGAGGCGACAGGGCTTTCCTACGAGCAGTACTTC. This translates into CASSVEATGLSYEQYF.

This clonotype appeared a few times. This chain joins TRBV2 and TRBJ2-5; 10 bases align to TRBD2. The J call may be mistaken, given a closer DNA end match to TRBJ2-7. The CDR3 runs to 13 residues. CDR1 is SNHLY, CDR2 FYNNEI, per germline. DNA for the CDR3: TGTGCCAGCAACCGAAGCGGGAGGGACGAGCAGTACTTC. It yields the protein CASNRSGRDEQYF.

CDR3 nucleotides: TGCGCCAGCAGCTTCCCGGAGACCCAGTACTTC. Residues: CASSFPETQYF. The V and J genes are TRBV5-1 and TRBJ2-4; D is undetermined. With the DNA end fitting TRBJ2-5 better, the J assignment may be wrong. The germline gives CDR1 SGHRS, CDR2 YFSETQ. The CDR3 is made up of 11 amino acids.

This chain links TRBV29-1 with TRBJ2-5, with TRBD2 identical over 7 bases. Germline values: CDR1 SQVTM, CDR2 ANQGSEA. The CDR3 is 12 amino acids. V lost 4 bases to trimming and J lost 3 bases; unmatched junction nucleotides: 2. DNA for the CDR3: TGCAGCGTTGTAGGGAGGGAAGAGACCCAGTACTTC. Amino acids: CSVVGREETQYF.

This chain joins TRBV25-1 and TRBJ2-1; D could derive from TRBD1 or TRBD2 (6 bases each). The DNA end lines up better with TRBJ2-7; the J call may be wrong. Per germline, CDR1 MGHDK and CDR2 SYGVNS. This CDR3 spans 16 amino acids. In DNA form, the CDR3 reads TGTGCCAGCAGTGAGTCGGGGGCAAAACTTTACAATGAGCAGTACTTC. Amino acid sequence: CASSESGAKLYNEQYF.

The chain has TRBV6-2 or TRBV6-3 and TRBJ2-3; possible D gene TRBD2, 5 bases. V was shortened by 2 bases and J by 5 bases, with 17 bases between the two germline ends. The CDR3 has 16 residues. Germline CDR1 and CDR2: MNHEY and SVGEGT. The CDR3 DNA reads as TGTGCCAGCAGTTACGACTCGGGCCCACGGGGAGATACGCAGTATTTT. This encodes CASSYDSGPRGDTQYF.

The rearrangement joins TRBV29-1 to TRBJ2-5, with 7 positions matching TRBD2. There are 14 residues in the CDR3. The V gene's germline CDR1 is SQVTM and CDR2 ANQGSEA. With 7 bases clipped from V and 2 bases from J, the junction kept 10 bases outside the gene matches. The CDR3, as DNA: TGCAGCGCCAGTGCCGGGGGGAATCAAGAGACCCAGTACTTC. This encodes CSASAGGNQETQYF.

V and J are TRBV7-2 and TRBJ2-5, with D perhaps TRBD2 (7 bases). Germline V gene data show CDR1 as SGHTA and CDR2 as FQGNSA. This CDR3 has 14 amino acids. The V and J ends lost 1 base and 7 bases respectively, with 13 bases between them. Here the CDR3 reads CASSLVGGGVTQYF. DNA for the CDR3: TGTGCCAGCAGCTTAGTAGGGGGAGGGGTGACCCAGTACTTC.

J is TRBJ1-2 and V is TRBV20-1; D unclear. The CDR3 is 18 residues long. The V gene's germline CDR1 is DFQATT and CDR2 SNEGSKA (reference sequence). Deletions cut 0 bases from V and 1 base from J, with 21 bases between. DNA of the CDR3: TGCAGTGCTAGAGATTTACCGAAATGGGAACTCATTAACTATGGCTACACCTTC. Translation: CSARDLPKWELINYGYTF.

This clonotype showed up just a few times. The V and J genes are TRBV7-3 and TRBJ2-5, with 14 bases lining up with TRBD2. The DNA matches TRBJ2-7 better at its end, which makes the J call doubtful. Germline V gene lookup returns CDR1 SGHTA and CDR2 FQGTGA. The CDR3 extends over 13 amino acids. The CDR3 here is CASSGTSGSEQYF. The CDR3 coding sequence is TGTGCCAGCAGCGGGACTAGCGGGAGCGAGCAGTACTTC.

CDR3 bases: TGTGCCACCAGTGTAGCCGGTATGACCAACTACGAGCAGTACTTC. Residues: CATSVAGMTNYEQYF. J is TRBJ2-7 and V is TRBV24-1; D uncertain. V was trimmed by 5 bases and J by 3 bases, leaving 16 bases between them. The CDR3 contains 15 residues. Germline V CDR1 and CDR2: KGHDR, SFDVKD.

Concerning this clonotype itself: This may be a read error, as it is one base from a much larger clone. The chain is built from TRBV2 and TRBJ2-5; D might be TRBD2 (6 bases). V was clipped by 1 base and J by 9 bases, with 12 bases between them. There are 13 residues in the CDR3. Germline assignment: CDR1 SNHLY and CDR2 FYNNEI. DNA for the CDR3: TGTGCCAGCAGTGAAGAACGTTGGGGGGCCCAGTACTTC. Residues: CASSEERWGAQYF.

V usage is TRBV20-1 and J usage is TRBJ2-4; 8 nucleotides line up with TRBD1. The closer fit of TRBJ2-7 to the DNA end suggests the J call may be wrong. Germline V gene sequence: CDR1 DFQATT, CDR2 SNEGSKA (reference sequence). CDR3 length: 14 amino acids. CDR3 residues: CSALDRANSYEQYF. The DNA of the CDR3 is TGCAGTGCTTTGGACAGGGCAAACTCCTACGAGCAGTACTTC.

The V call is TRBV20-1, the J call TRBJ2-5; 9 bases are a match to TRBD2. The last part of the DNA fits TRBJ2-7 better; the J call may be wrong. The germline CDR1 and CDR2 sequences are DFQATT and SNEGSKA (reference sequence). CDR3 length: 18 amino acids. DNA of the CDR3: TGCAGTGCTAGAGCGCCCTGGGGGATAGCGGGAGAGGCCTACGAGCAGTACTTC. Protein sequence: CSARAPWGIAGEAYEQYF.

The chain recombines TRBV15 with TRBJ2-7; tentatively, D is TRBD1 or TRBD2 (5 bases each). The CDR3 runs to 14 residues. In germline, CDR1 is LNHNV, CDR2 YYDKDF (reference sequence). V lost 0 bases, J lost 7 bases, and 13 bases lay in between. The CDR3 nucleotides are TGTGCCACCAGCAGAGATTTTGAGGGGCCTGAGCAGTACTTC. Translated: CATSRDFEGPEQYF.

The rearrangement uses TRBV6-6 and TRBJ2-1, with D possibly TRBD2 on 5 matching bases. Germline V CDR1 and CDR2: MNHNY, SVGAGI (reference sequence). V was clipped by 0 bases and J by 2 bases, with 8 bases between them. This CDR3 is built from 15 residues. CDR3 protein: CASSYSGETYNEQFF. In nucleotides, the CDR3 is TGTGCCAGCAGTTACTCTGGGGAGACCTACAATGAGCAGTTCTTC.

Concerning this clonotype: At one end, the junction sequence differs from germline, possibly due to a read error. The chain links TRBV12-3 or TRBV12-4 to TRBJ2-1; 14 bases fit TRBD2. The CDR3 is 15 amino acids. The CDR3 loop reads CACSRGLAGDNEQFF. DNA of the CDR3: TGTGCCTGCAGTCGGGGACTAGCGGGAGACAATGAGCAGTTCTTC.

The CDR3 spells CASRATGRNEKLFF. The CDR3, as DNA: TGTGCCAGCAGGGCGACAGGGCGGAATGAAAAACTGTTTTTT. The chain has TRBV2 and TRBJ1-4, with TRBD1 matching over 7 bases. V dropped 6 bases and J dropped 5; count of bases not matched to a gene: 6. This CDR3 spans 14 amino acids. From germline, CDR1 is SNHLY and CDR2 FYNNEI.

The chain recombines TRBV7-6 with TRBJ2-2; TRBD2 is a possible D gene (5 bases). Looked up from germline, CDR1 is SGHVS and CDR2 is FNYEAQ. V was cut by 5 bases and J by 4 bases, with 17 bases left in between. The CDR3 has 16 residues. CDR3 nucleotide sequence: TGTGCCAGCAGCCGGACCCGAACTAGTCGCACCGGGGAGCTGTTTTTT. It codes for CASSRTRTSRTGELFF. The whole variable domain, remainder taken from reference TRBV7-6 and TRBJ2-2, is GAGVSQSPRYKVTKRGQDVALRCDPISGHVSLYWYRQALGQGPEFLTYFNYEAQQDKSGLPNDRFSAERPEGSISTLTIQRTEQRDSAMYRCASSRTRTSRTGELFFGEGSRLTVL.

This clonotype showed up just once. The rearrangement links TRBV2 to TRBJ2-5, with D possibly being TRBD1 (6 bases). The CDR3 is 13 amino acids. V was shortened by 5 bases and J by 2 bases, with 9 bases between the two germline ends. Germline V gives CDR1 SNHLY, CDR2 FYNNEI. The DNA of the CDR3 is TGTGCCAGCAGTTCTGACAGGCAAGAGACCCAGTACTTC. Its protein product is CASSSDRQETQYF.

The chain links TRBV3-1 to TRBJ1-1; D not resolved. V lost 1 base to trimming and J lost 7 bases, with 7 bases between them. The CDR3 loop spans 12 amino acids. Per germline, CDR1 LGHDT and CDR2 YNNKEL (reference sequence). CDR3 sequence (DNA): TGTGCCAGCAGCCAAGGGGGATATGAAGCTTTCTTT. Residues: CASSQGGYEAFF.

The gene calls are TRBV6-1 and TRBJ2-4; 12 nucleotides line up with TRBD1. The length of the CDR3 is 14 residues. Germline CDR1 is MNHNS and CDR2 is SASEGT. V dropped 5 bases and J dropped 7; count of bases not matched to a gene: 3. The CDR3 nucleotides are TGTGCCAGCAGTCGGGACAGGGGGCCCAACATTCAGTACTTC. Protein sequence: CASSRDRGPNIQYF.

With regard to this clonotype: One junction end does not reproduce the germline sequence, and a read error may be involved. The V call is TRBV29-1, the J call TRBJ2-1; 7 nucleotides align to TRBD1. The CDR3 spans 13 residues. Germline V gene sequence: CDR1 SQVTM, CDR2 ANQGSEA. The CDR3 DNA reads TGCGGCGTTGTAACAGGGGTAGGCAATGAGCAGTTCTTC. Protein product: CGVVTGVGNEQFF.

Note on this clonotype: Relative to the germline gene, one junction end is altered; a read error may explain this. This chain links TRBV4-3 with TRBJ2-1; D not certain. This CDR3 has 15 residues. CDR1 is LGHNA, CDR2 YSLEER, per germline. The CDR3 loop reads CAGSQVQTRSDEQFF. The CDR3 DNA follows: TGCGCCGGCAGCCAAGTCCAAACGAGGTCCGATGAGCAGTTCTTC.

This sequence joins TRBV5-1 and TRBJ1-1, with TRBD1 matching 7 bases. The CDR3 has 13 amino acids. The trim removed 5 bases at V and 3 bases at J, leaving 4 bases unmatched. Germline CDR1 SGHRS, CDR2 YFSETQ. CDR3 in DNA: TGCGCCAGCAGTACAGGGGTTGACACTGAAGCTTTCTTT. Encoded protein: CASSTGVDTEAFF.

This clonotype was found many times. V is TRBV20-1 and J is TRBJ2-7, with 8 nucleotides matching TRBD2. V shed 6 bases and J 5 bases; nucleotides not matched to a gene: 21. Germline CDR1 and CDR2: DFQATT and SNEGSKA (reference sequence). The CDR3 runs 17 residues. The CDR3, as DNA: TGCAGTGCCAACAACCCGGGGTTGGCGGGAGGAGGGAACGAGCAGTACTTC. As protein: CSANNPGLAGGGNEQYF.

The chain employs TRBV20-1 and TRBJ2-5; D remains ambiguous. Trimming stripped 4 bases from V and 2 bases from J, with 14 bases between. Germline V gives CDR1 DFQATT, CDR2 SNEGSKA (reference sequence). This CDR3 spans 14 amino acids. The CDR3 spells CSATSPGRQETQYF. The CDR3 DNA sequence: TGCAGTGCTACGAGTCCCGGACGGCAAGAGACCCAGTACTTC.